These 8 T cell receptor beta chains share one sample of origin, sequenced in a study of shared clonotypes between healthy human individuals. This table comes from immunoSEQ multiplex PCR, and its TCRdb copy is limited to in-frame clones, with some not included. Among 450,000 to 500,000 clones, about 84% were seen once, and the ten largest hold roughly an eighth. The sample was PBMCs. Every receptor here comes from a woman aged 35 to 49 in good health. Some clones in this sample may be carry-over from other donors' samples.

This chain joins TRBV20-1 and TRBJ2-7; D not resolved. V lost 6 bases to trimming and J lost 4 bases, with 10 bases between them. CDR3 length: 11 residues. Germline V CDR1 and CDR2: DFQATT, SNEGSKA (reference sequence). In nucleotides, the CDR3 is TGCAGTGCCATCTTGAATTACGAGCAGTACTTC. It encodes CSAILNYEQYF.

The V call is TRBV7-3, the J call TRBJ2-1, with TRBD2 identical over 9 bases. The CDR3 contains 14 residues. CDR1 is SGHTA and CDR2 is FQGTGA in the germline V gene. Losses at the gene ends were 1 base for V and 9 bases for J; bases not matched to a gene: 4. CDR3 sequence: CASSLRAGGSEQFF. CDR3 DNA sequence: TGTGCCAGCAGCTTAAGAGCGGGAGGAAGTGAGCAGTTCTTC.

This chain links TRBV7-9 with TRBJ2-4; D unresolved. Germline V gene sequence: CDR1 SEHNR, CDR2 FQNEAQ (reference sequence). The V end was cut by 5 bases, the J end by 5 bases, with 10 bases between. There are 13 residues in the CDR3. The CDR3 DNA reads as TGTGCCAGCAGCCCCCCCCGAGAAAACATTCAGTACTTC. Its protein product is CASSPPRENIQYF.

Remarks on this clone: A far larger clone differs by one base, so this is likely a read error. V and J are TRBV6-6 and TRBJ1-5; D call uncertain. The length of the CDR3 is 14 residues. Germline CDR1 is MNHNY and CDR2 is SVGAGI (reference sequence). V gave up 0 bases and J gave up 3 bases, with 6 bases separating them. As DNA, the CDR3 is TGTGCCAGCAGTTACTCACCAAACAATCAGCCCCAGCATTTT. It translates to CASSYSPNNQPQHF.

A word on this clone: A far larger clone is off by one base, so a read error is likely. Other DNA sequences in this specimen translate into the identical CDR3. This chain connects TRBV10-3 to TRBJ1-1; D uncertain. Per the germline V gene, CDR1 is ENHRY and CDR2 is SYGVKD. The CDR3 extends over 12 amino acids. CDR3 in DNA: TGTGCCATCAGTGAGTCCACCAATCAAGCTTTTTTT. Its protein product is CAISESTNQAFF.

The chain's CDR3 is CASSIGGDRASSYEQYF. CDR3 coding DNA: TGTGCCAGTAGTATCGGAGGCGACAGGGCTAGCTCCTACGAGCAGTACTTC. This chain connects TRBV19 to TRBJ2-7; TRBD1 matches at 7 bases. Germline assignment: CDR1 LNHDA and CDR2 SQIVND (reference sequence). V lost 3 bases, J lost 0 bases, and 11 bases stayed unmatched. This CDR3 is built from 17 residues.

V and J are TRBV27 and TRBJ2-7, with D perhaps matching TRBD1 (6 bases). This CDR3 spans 13 amino acids. CDR1 and CDR2 from the germline V gene are MNHEY and SMNVEV (reference sequence). Trimming cost V 6 bases and J 9 bases, with 18 bases left between them. CDR3 sequence reads: CASSPEQGVVQYF. The CDR3 region has the DNA TGTGCCAGCAGCCCTGAACAGGGTGTGGTGCAGTACTTC.

This chain joins TRBV5-1 and TRBJ1-2, with TRBD1 as a possible D gene (5 bases). The CDR3 has 15 residues. Germline V gives CDR1 SGHRS, CDR2 YFSETQ. The germline V and J ends were trimmed by 0 bases and 6 bases, with 15 bases remaining between them. CDR3 loop: CASSLGGDLNHGYTF. The CDR3 DNA reads TGCGCCAGCAGCTTGGGAGGGGACCTAAATCATGGCTACACCTTC.